The following is a T cell receptor beta chain sequence with its context. Possible read error: a much larger clone is one base away. Previously published methods and listed TCR primers were used for the bulk TCR libraries. TCRdb independently ran MiXCR on the PCR reads; one entry per CDR3 protein. The repertoire consists of some 680,000 distinct CDR3 sequences, with around 25% occurring once and the leading ten covering 0.78%. Trimming left V 0 bases short and J 4 bases short, with 9 bases between. The CDR3 loop spans 14 amino acids. Germline V lookup: CDR1 SGDLS, CDR2 YYNGEE. The data were taken from a study of molecular identifiers for immune sequencing clone quantification.

This sequence joins TRBV9 and TRBJ2-3; D is ambiguous. The sequence came from a human donor in good health. Some libraries in this study had Jurkat cell RNA spiked in. Sample: naive CD8+ T cells from blood, with Jurkat cell RNA spiked in. Subset specified: FACS-sorted CD8+CD4-CCR7+CD45RA+ naive T cells. CDR3 sequence reads: CASSVASYPDTQYF. CDR3 in DNA: TGTGCCAGCAGCGTAGCTTCCTACCCAGATACGCAGTATTTT. The full variable domain, rest sourced from reference TRBV9 and TRBJ2-3, is DSGVTQTPKHLITATGQRVTLRCSPRSGDLSVYWYQQSLDQGLQFLIQYYNGEERAKGNILERFSAQQFPDLHSELNLSSLELGDSALYFCASSVASYPDTQYFGPGTRLTVL.